This TCR beta chain originates from a study of regulatory T cells in long-lasting Graves disease. Described time point: persistent/refractory GD, antithyroid drugs over 5 years with positive TRAb. Preparation of the TCR library used RNA extracted from PBMCs. CDR3 size: 13 residues. Germline trimming cut 5 bases from V and 2 bases from J; bases unmatched to any gene: 3. The germline V gene has CDR1 SGHAT and CDR2 FQNNGV. Both iRepertoire HTBI primers and Arm-PCR of CDR3 regions were used to build the TCR beta libraries. One entry per CDR3 protein results from TCRdb running MiXCR on the multiplex PCR reads. The sample holds 700,000 or so distinct CDR3 sequences, approximately 29% seen once. This clonotype was seen at least ten times.

The chain couples TRBV11-2 to TRBJ2-7; 7 nucleotides line up with TRBD2. The receptor was derived from a female donor with Graves disease. This specimen consisted of peripheral blood mononuclear cells (PBMCs), obtained when the disease was refractory, from a patient treated with antithyroid drugs. The CDR3 spells CASSIGLAYEQYF. The CDR3 nucleotides read TGTGCCAGCAGCATCGGACTAGCCTACGAGCAGTACTTC.